What follows describes a single T cell receptor (beta chain). V was pared by 0 bases and J by 4 bases, with 7 bases between. Germline CDR1 is SGHRS and CDR2 is YFSETQ. The CDR3 loop spans 14 amino acids. The data are from a study of OX40 agonist ivuxolimab in advanced cancers. TCRdb's copy holds only in-frame clones and misses some; the assay was immunoSEQ multiplex PCR. The table includes tens of thousands of clones, more than 60% detected once. The rearrangement joins TRBV5-1 to TRBJ1-4; D is uncertain. Sequencing was performed on CD4+ or CD8+ T cells sorted from blood, taken in a trial of the OX40 agonist ivuxolimab. This clonotype originated in an adult with an advanced solid tumor such as melanoma, head and neck, liver or kidney cancer. The CDR3 DNA follows: TGCGCCAGCAGCTTGGGCAGAAATAATGAAAAACTGTTTTTT. Translated, it gives CASSLGRNNEKLFF.